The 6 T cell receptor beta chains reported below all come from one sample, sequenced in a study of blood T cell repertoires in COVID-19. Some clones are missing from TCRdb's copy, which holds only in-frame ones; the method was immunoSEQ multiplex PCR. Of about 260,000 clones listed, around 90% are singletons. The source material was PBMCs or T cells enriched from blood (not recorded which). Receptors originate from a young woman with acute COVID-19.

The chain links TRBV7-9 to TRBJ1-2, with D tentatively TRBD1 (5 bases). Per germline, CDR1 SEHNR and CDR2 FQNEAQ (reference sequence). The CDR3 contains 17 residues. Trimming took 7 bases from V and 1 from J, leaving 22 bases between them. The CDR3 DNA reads TGTGCCAGCACCAAAACCAATGACAGAGATAGTAACTATGGCTACACCTTC. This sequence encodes CASTKTNDRDSNYGYTF. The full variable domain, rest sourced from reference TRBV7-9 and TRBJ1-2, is DTGVSQNPRHKITKRGQNVTFRCDPISEHNRLYWYRQTLGQGPEFLTYFQNEAQLEKSRLLSDRFSAERPKGSFSTLEIQRTEQGDSAMYLCASTKTNDRDSNYGYTFGSGTRLTVV.

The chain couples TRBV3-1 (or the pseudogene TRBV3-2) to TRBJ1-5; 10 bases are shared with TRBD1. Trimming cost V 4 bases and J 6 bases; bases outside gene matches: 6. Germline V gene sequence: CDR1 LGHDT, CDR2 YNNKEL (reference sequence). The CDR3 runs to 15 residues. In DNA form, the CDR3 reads TGTGCCAGCAGCCCGCTAGGACAGGGGGTTCAGCCCCAGCATTTT. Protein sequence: CASSPLGQGVQPQHF.

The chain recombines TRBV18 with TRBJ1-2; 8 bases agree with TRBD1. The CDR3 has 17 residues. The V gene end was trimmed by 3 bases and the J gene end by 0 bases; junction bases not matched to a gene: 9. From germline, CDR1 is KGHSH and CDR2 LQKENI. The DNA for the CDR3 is TGTGCCAGCTCACCGCCGATAGACAGGGGCCCTAACTATGGCTACACCTTC. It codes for CASSPPIDRGPNYGYTF.

CDR3 loop: CASSLRLGLAAYNEQFF. The CDR3 DNA follows: TGTGCCAGCAGTTTACGACTTGGACTAGCGGCCTACAATGAGCAGTTCTTC. The rearrangement uses TRBV27 and TRBJ2-1, with TRBD2 identical over 10 bases. The CDR3 has 17 amino acids. Germline assignment: CDR1 MNHEY and CDR2 SMNVEV (reference sequence). V was clipped by 2 bases and J by 2 bases; unmatched bases: 6.

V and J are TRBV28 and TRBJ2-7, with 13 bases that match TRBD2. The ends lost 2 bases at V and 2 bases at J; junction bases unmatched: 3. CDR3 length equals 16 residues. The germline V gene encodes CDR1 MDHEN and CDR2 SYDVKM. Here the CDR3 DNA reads TGTGCCAGCAGTTTAAGACTAGCGGGAGGCGCCTACGAGCAGTACTTC. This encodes CASSLRLAGGAYEQYF.

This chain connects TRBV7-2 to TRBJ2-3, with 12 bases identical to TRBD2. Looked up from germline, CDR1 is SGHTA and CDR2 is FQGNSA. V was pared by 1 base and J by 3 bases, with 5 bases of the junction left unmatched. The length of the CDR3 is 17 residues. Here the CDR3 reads CASSLDLAGGPTDTQYF. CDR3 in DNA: TGTGCCAGCAGCTTAGACCTAGCGGGAGGGCCGACAGATACGCAGTATTTT. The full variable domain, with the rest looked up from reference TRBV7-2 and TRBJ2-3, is GAGVSQSPSNKVTEKGKDVELRCDPISGHTALYWYRQSLGQGLEFLIYFQGNSAPDKSGLPSDRFSAERTGGSVSTLTIQRTQQEDSAVYLCASSLDLAGGPTDTQYFGPGTRLTVL.